A single sample gave rise to the 3 T cell receptor beta chains below, sequenced in a study of tumor and adjacent non-tumor tissue in lung cancer. A modified ARM-PCR protocol with three rounds of nested PCR amplified TCRbeta. TCRdb ran MiXCR on the multiplex PCR reads and lists one entry per CDR3 protein. This sample yields approximately 100,000 distinct CDR3 sequences, of which roughly 75% are seen a single time; 35% to 40% belongs to the top ten. This sample's RNA came from whole unsorted tissue. The material sequenced was lung tumor tissue. The receptors stem from a woman in her fifties or sixties with non-small cell lung cancer.

For this clonotype: The germline gene is not matched at one end of the junction; a read error may be the cause. J is TRBJ1-1 and V is TRBV5-1; D not certain. Germline CDR1 is SGHRS and CDR2 is YFSETQ. The CDR3 is made up of 13 amino acids. The CDR3 nucleotides read TGCCCCAGAAGCTTGGCCGGGAACGCTGAAGCTTTTTTT. It yields the protein CPRSLAGNAEAFF. Using reference TRBV5-1 and TRBJ1-1 for the parts outside the CDR3, the full variable domain is KAGVTQTPRYLIKTRGQQVTLSCSPISGHRSVSWYQQTPGQGLQFLFEYFSETQRNKGNFPGRFSGRQFSNSRSEMNVSTLELGDSALYLCPRSLAGNAEAFFGQGTRLTVV.

With regard to this clonotype: This likely comes from a read error, as the CDR3 has no conserved phenylalanine or tryptophan at its end. V gene TRBV4-3 combines with J gene TRBJ1-6; D is undetermined. This CDR3 comprises 15 residues. Germline lookup yields CDR1 LGHNA and CDR2 YSLEER. The V and J ends lost 3 bases and 6 bases respectively, with 12 bases between them. CDR3 coding DNA: TGCGCCAGCAGCCAGGATTACCAGCCTAATTCACCCCTCCACATT. Translating gives CASSQDYQPNSPLHI.

The chain has TRBV20-1 and TRBJ2-7; D is possibly TRBD1 or TRBD2 (5 bases each). The CDR3 runs to 12 residues. CDR1 and CDR2 from the germline V gene are DFQATT and SNEGSKA (reference sequence). The CDR3: CCVEGASSGQYF. Written as DNA, the CDR3 is TGCTGTGTCGAGGGTGCGTCCTCGGGGCAATACTTC.